The rows below give T cell receptor beta chains drawn from one sample of a study of cytomegalovirus exposure and HLA in healthy donors. Only in-frame clones appear in the TCRdb table, and some are missing; sequencing was by immunoSEQ multiplex PCR. The sample contains 120,000 to 150,000 clones, roughly 80% of which appear only once. Sequencing was done on a sample of PBMCs. The receptors stem from a female donor in good health and CMV-seronegative. The CDR3 runs from the conserved cysteine through the conserved F or W. D genes are given only for firm matches. Some rows mark clone size as missing; the rest say once, few, many or name a class of expanded clone.

clone_size: few; j_call: TRBJ2-7; v_call: TRBV6-1; d_call: TRBD1; cdr3_length: 15; cdr3_aa: CASPGQGGSQDEQYF; cdr3_nt: TGTGCCAGCCCTGGACAGGGAGGTAGTCAGGACGAGCAGTACTTC
clone_size: NA; j_call: TRBJ2-7; v_call: TRBV18; d_call: TRBD1; cdr3_length: 13; cdr3_aa: CASSGTGRDEQYF; cdr3_nt: TGTGCCAGCTCAGGGACAGGGAGGGACGAGCAGTACTTC
clone_size: once; j_call: TRBJ2-7; v_call: TRBV11-1; d_call: NA; cdr3_length: 16; cdr3_aa: CASSRDKYSYTYEQYF; cdr3_nt: TGTGCCAGCAGCCGGGACAAATATTCCTATACCTACGAGCAGTACTTC
clone_size: NA; j_call: TRBJ2-7; v_call: TRBV6-1; d_call: NA; cdr3_length: 15; cdr3_aa: CATSWAGRSSYEQYF; cdr3_nt: TGTGCCACCAGCTGGGCGGGGAGGAGCTCCTACGAGCAGTACTTC
clone_size: NA; j_call: TRBJ1-5; v_call: TRBV9; d_call: NA; cdr3_length: 14; cdr3_aa: CASTTGLDNQPQHF; cdr3_nt: TGTGCCAGCACCACAGGGCTGGACAATCAGCCCCAGCATTTT
clone_size: NA; j_call: TRBJ2-3; v_call: TRBV7-2; d_call: NA; cdr3_length: 14; cdr3_aa: CASSLVAGTDTQYF; cdr3_nt: TGTGCCAGCAGCTTAGTGGCGGGAACAGATACGCAGTATTTT
clone_size: NA; j_call: TRBJ1-6; v_call: TRBV6-5; d_call: TRBD1; cdr3_length: 15; cdr3_aa: CASSLDRGPNSPLHF; cdr3_nt: TGTGCCAGCAGCTTGGACAGGGGGCCTAATTCACCCCTCCACTTT
clone_size: few; j_call: TRBJ2-5; v_call: TRBV4-1; d_call: NA; cdr3_length: 14; cdr3_aa: CASSQDQVQETQYF; cdr3_nt: TGCGCCAGCAGCCAAGATCAGGTCCAAGAGACCCAGTACTTC
clone_size: NA; j_call: TRBJ1-5; v_call: TRBV6-6; d_call: NA; cdr3_length: 13; cdr3_aa: CASSLNSNQPQHF; cdr3_nt: TGTGCCAGCAGCTTAAATAGCAATCAGCCCCAGCATTTT
clone_size: NA; j_call: TRBJ1-3; v_call: TRBV5-6; d_call: NA; cdr3_length: 12; cdr3_aa: CASSLGEDTIYF; cdr3_nt: TGTGCCAGCAGCTTGGGGGAGGACACCATATATTTT
clone_size: NA; j_call: TRBJ2-2; v_call: TRBV7-9; d_call: NA; cdr3_length: 15; cdr3_aa: CASSRMGGNTGELFF; cdr3_nt: TGTGCCAGCAGCCGTATGGGGGGGAACACCGGGGAGCTGTTTTTT
clone_size: NA; j_call: TRBJ2-7; v_call: TRBV5-1; d_call: TRBD1; cdr3_length: 14; cdr3_aa: CASSMGQGNDEQYF; cdr3_nt: TGCGCCAGCAGCATGGGACAGGGGAACGACGAGCAGTACTTC
clone_size: NA; j_call: TRBJ1-1; v_call: TRBV19; d_call: TRBD1; cdr3_length: 14; cdr3_aa: CATREGQGATEAFF; cdr3_nt: TGTGCCACTCGAGAGGGGCAGGGGGCGACTGAAGCTTTCTTT
clone_size: NA; j_call: TRBJ2-5; v_call: TRBV19; d_call: TRBD2; cdr3_length: 15; cdr3_aa: CASSGVGRGQETQYF; cdr3_nt: TGTGCCAGTAGCGGAGTGGGGAGGGGACAAGAGACCCAGTACTTC
clone_size: NA; j_call: TRBJ1-1; v_call: TRBV30; d_call: TRBD1; cdr3_length: 14; cdr3_aa: CAWSTGAKYTEAFF; cdr3_nt: TGTGCCTGGAGTACAGGGGCGAAATACACTGAAGCTTTCTTT
clone_size: once; j_call: TRBJ2-1; v_call: TRBV7-6; d_call: TRBD1; cdr3_length: 18; cdr3_aa: CASSLAVGRGQSHNEQFF; cdr3_nt: TGTGCCAGCAGCTTGGCGGTGGGTAGGGGACAGTCCCACAATGAGCAGTTCTTC
clone_size: NA; j_call: TRBJ2-3; v_call: TRBV7-2; d_call: NA; cdr3_length: 15; cdr3_aa: CASSVSGGRTDTQYF; cdr3_nt: TGTGCCAGCAGCGTAAGCGGTGGACGCACAGATACGCAGTATTTT
clone_size: NA; j_call: TRBJ1-1; v_call: TRBV5-1; d_call: NA; cdr3_length: 14; cdr3_aa: CASSGLAVNTEAFF; cdr3_nt: TGCGCCAGCAGTGGGCTGGCAGTGAACACTGAAGCTTTCTTT
clone_size: NA; j_call: TRBJ2-7; v_call: TRBV27; d_call: TRBD1; cdr3_length: 16; cdr3_aa: CASSLSGTGGAHEQYF; cdr3_nt: TGTGCCAGCAGTTTGTCAGGGACAGGGGGCGCCCACGAGCAGTACTTC
clone_size: NA; j_call: TRBJ1-4; v_call: TRBV9; d_call: NA; cdr3_length: 16; cdr3_aa: CASSKGGRGVNEKLFF; cdr3_nt: TGTGCCAGCAGCAAAGGGGGTAGGGGTGTTAATGAAAAACTGTTTTTT
clone_size: NA; j_call: TRBJ1-3; v_call: TRBV6-5; d_call: TRBD1; cdr3_length: 16; cdr3_aa: CASSSRTGGNGNTIYF; cdr3_nt: TGTGCCAGCAGTTCCCGGACAGGGGGAAATGGAAACACCATATATTTT
clone_size: NA; j_call: TRBJ2-1; v_call: TRBV19; d_call: TRBD2; cdr3_length: 17; cdr3_aa: CASSYPPVAGGSNEQFF; cdr3_nt: TGTGCCAGTAGCTACCCCCCGGTAGCGGGAGGGTCCAATGAGCAGTTCTTC
clone_size: NA; j_call: TRBJ2-2; v_call: TRBV11-3; d_call: NA; cdr3_length: 19; cdr3_aa: CASSFFRLQETANTGELFF; cdr3_nt: TGTGCCAGCAGCTTCTTCAGGTTGCAGGAGACAGCGAACACCGGGGAGCTGTTTTTT
clone_size: NA; j_call: TRBJ1-5; v_call: TRBV12-5; d_call: NA; cdr3_length: 15; cdr3_aa: CASGFRGLSNQPQHF; cdr3_nt: TGTGCTAGTGGTTTCAGGGGATTGAGCAATCAGCCCCAGCATTTT
clone_size: NA; j_call: TRBJ2-1; v_call: TRBV11-2; d_call: NA; cdr3_length: 15; cdr3_aa: CASSLRSSGMDEQFF; cdr3_nt: TGTGCCAGCAGCTTAAGGTCTTCCGGGATGGATGAGCAGTTCTTC
clone_size: NA; j_call: TRBJ2-3; v_call: TRBV7-3; d_call: NA; cdr3_length: 14; cdr3_aa: CASSLASGTDTQYF; cdr3_nt: TGTGCCAGCAGCTTAGCAAGCGGCACAGATACGCAGTATTTT
clone_size: NA; j_call: TRBJ2-7; v_call: TRBV19; d_call: NA; cdr3_length: 12; cdr3_aa: CASHGSTYEQYF; cdr3_nt: TGTGCCAGTCACGGGAGTACCTACGAGCAGTACTTC
clone_size: NA; j_call: TRBJ2-2; v_call: TRBV11-2; d_call: TRBD2; cdr3_length: 17; cdr3_aa: CASSSWGGGAMAGELFF; cdr3_nt: TGTGCCAGCAGCTCATGGGGCGGGGGGGCAATGGCCGGGGAGCTGTTTTTT
clone_size: NA; j_call: TRBJ2-5; v_call: TRBV27; d_call: TRBD2; cdr3_length: 13; cdr3_aa: CASSNSGGETQYF; cdr3_nt: TGTGCCAGCAGTAATAGCGGGGGCGAGACCCAGTACTTC
clone_size: few; j_call: TRBJ1-5; v_call: TRBV6-6; d_call: NA; cdr3_length: 15; cdr3_aa: CASSPGRVINQPQHF; cdr3_nt: TGTGCCAGCAGCCCGGGGAGGGTCATCAATCAGCCCCAGCATTTT
clone_size: NA; j_call: TRBJ2-7; v_call: TRBV4-1; d_call: NA; cdr3_length: 18; cdr3_aa: CASSQVAITGTGSYEQYF; cdr3_nt: TGCGCCAGCAGCCAAGTCGCCATCACCGGGACTGGCTCCTACGAGCAGTACTTC
clone_size: NA; j_call: TRBJ2-4; v_call: TRBV29-1; d_call: TRBD2; cdr3_length: 17; cdr3_aa: CSVRSSGRSFAKNIQYF; cdr3_nt: TGCAGCGTTCGTTCTAGCGGGAGATCCTTTGCCAAAAACATTCAGTACTTC
clone_size: NA; j_call: TRBJ2-5; v_call: TRBV6-1; d_call: TRBD1; cdr3_length: 18; cdr3_aa: CASSGDRGRGVYQETQYF; cdr3_nt: TGTGCCAGCAGTGGAGACAGGGGGCGAGGGGTGTACCAAGAGACCCAGTACTTC
clone_size: NA; j_call: TRBJ1-1; v_call: TRBV6-5; d_call: NA; cdr3_length: 13; cdr3_aa: CASSYGGGTEAFF; cdr3_nt: TGTGCCAGCAGTTACGGGGGGGGAACTGAAGCTTTCTTT
clone_size: NA; j_call: TRBJ2-7; v_call: TRBV5-1; d_call: NA; cdr3_length: 15; cdr3_aa: CASSLESGGINEQYF; cdr3_nt: TGCGCCAGCAGCTTGGAATCAGGAGGGATCAACGAGCAGTACTTC
clone_size: NA; j_call: TRBJ1-5; v_call: TRBV5-4; d_call: NA; cdr3_length: 15; cdr3_aa: CASSLDLEAVRAQHF; cdr3_nt: TGTGCCAGCAGCTTGGACCTCGAGGCGGTCAGGGCCCAGCATTTT
clone_size: NA; j_call: TRBJ1-4; v_call: TRBV6-5; d_call: TRBD1; cdr3_length: 15; cdr3_aa: CASSPGQGANEKLFF; cdr3_nt: TGTGCCAGCAGTCCGGGACAGGGAGCTAATGAAAAACTGTTTTTT
clone_size: few; j_call: TRBJ2-7; v_call: TRBV5-1; d_call: NA; cdr3_length: 16; cdr3_aa: CASSWEDRESIYEQYF; cdr3_nt: TGCGCCAGCAGCTGGGAGGATCGGGAGAGTATCTACGAGCAGTACTTC
clone_size: NA; j_call: TRBJ1-3; v_call: TRBV5-8; d_call: NA; cdr3_length: 14; cdr3_aa: CASSLASRPGTIYF; cdr3_nt: TGTGCCAGCAGCTTGGCGTCCCGACCGGGCACCATATATTTT
clone_size: NA; j_call: TRBJ2-4; v_call: TRBV7-2; d_call: NA; cdr3_length: 15; cdr3_aa: CASSSTKGGLYIQYF; cdr3_nt: TGTGCCAGCAGCTCCACGAAGGGGGGGCTCTACATTCAGTACTTC
clone_size: NA; j_call: TRBJ2-7; v_call: TRBV28; d_call: TRBD2; cdr3_length: 15; cdr3_aa: CASSLGASGIYEQYF; cdr3_nt: TGTGCCAGCAGTTTAGGGGCTAGCGGGATATACGAGCAGTACTTC
clone_size: NA; j_call: TRBJ1-1; v_call: TRBV6-1; d_call: TRBD1; cdr3_length: 17; cdr3_aa: CASSELGTGEMNTEAFF; cdr3_nt: TGTGCCAGCAGTGAGCTCGGGACAGGAGAAATGAACACTGAAGCTTTCTTT
clone_size: NA; j_call: TRBJ1-3; v_call: TRBV7-8; d_call: TRBD1; cdr3_length: 15; cdr3_aa: CASSLQTGTGNTIYF; cdr3_nt: TGTGCCAGCAGCTTACAGACAGGGACTGGAAACACCATATATTTT
clone_size: once; j_call: TRBJ2-3; v_call: TRBV27; d_call: TRBD1; cdr3_length: 16; cdr3_aa: CASSLEGTGGIDTQYF; cdr3_nt: TGTGCCAGCAGTTTGGAAGGGACAGGGGGCATAGATACGCAGTATTTT
clone_size: NA; j_call: TRBJ2-3; v_call: TRBV9; d_call: TRBD2; cdr3_length: 20; cdr3_aa: CASSVRDTVAGVGGTDTQYF; cdr3_nt: TGTGCCAGCAGCGTAAGGGACACAGTAGCGGGAGTGGGGGGCACAGATACGCAGTATTTT
clone_size: NA; j_call: TRBJ1-2; v_call: TRBV2; d_call: TRBD1; cdr3_length: 12; cdr3_aa: CASSRDRGYYTF; cdr3_nt: TGTGCCAGCAGCCGGGACAGGGGGTATTACACCTTC
clone_size: NA; j_call: TRBJ2-1; v_call: TRBV30; d_call: TRBD1; cdr3_length: 14; cdr3_aa: CAWMGGQGLGEQFF; cdr3_nt: TGTGCCTGGATGGGGGGACAGGGTCTAGGTGAGCAGTTCTTC
clone_size: NA; j_call: TRBJ2-7; v_call: TRBV19; d_call: TRBD1; cdr3_length: 14; cdr3_aa: CASSRTGDSYEQYF; cdr3_nt: TGTGCCAGTAGTAGAACAGGGGACTCCTACGAGCAGTACTTC
clone_size: NA; j_call: TRBJ1-3; v_call: TRBV9; d_call: NA; cdr3_length: 17; cdr3_aa: CASSDQQGSTSGNTIYF; cdr3_nt: TGTGCCAGCAGCGATCAACAGGGATCGACTTCTGGAAACACCATATATTTT
clone_size: NA; j_call: TRBJ1-4; v_call: TRBV7-2; d_call: NA; cdr3_length: 15; cdr3_aa: CASSPTGTTNEKLFF; cdr3_nt: TGTGCCAGCAGCCCTACAGGGACCACTAATGAAAAACTGTTTTTT
clone_size: NA; j_call: TRBJ1-2; v_call: TRBV6-5; d_call: NA; cdr3_length: 15; cdr3_aa: CASSYSNRARGGYTF; cdr3_nt: TGTGCCAGCAGTTACTCGAACAGGGCGCGTGGGGGCTACACCTTC
clone_size: NA; j_call: TRBJ1-1; v_call: TRBV5-1; d_call: NA; cdr3_length: 17; cdr3_aa: CASSLAPDEGRLHEAFF; cdr3_nt: TGCGCCAGCAGCTTGGCCCCCGATGAAGGGAGGTTGCATGAAGCTTTCTTT
clone_size: NA; j_call: TRBJ1-6; v_call: TRBV5-1; d_call: NA; cdr3_length: 21; cdr3_aa: CASSLGQGLPKKSSYNSPLHF; cdr3_nt: TGCGCCAGCAGCTTGGGTCAGGGGCTTCCAAAAAAGAGCTCCTATAATTCACCCCTCCACTTT
clone_size: NA; j_call: TRBJ2-7; v_call: TRBV11-3; d_call: NA; cdr3_length: 17; cdr3_aa: CASSLHGSRASSYEQYF; cdr3_nt: TGTGCCAGCAGCTTGCACGGGTCGAGGGCGAGCTCCTACGAGCAGTACTTC
clone_size: NA; j_call: TRBJ1-1; v_call: TRBV4-2; d_call: TRBD1; cdr3_length: 19; cdr3_aa: CASSQDPGSGTGPRVEAFF; cdr3_nt: TGTGCCAGCAGCCAAGACCCAGGATCCGGGACAGGGCCCCGAGTTGAAGCTTTCTTT
clone_size: once; j_call: TRBJ2-4; v_call: TRBV9; d_call: NA; cdr3_length: 16; cdr3_aa: CASSVGDSTAKNIQYF; cdr3_nt: TGTGCCAGCAGCGTGGGGGACTCTACAGCCAAAAACATTCAGTACTTC
clone_size: NA; j_call: TRBJ2-1; v_call: TRBV4-1; d_call: TRBD2; cdr3_length: 19; cdr3_aa: CASSQGPFISGGDDNEQFF; cdr3_nt: TGCGCCAGCAGCCAAGGTCCGTTTATTAGCGGGGGAGATGACAATGAGCAGTTCTTC
clone_size: NA; j_call: TRBJ1-1; v_call: TRBV10-1; d_call: NA; cdr3_length: 11; cdr3_aa: CASSDNREAFF; cdr3_nt: TGCGCCAGCAGTGATAACAGGGAAGCTTTCTTT
clone_size: NA; j_call: TRBJ2-2; v_call: TRBV19; d_call: TRBD2; cdr3_length: 18; cdr3_aa: CASTTGTSGRVGTGELFF; cdr3_nt: TGTGCCAGTACCACAGGGACTAGCGGGAGGGTCGGCACCGGGGAGCTGTTTTTT
clone_size: NA; j_call: TRBJ2-4; v_call: TRBV11-2; d_call: NA; cdr3_length: 15; cdr3_aa: CASSPLRGAKNIQYF; cdr3_nt: TGTGCCAGCAGCCCTTTGAGGGGGGCCAAAAACATTCAGTACTTC